Reported below is one T cell receptor beta chain. Antigen: not known. The CDR3 runs to 12 residues. Trimming removed 4 bases from V and 5 bases from J, with 8 bases in between. Germline V lookup: CDR1 SGHTA, CDR2 FQGNSA. This sample was taken from a study of response to subunit inactivated influenza vaccine. Study-level points and caveats: Each seasonal flu vaccination may recruit only limited new T cells, authors suggested.

TCRdb reprocessed the RT-PCR reads via MiXCR and lists one record per CDR3 protein. Among more than 600,000 distinct CDR3 sequences listed, less than 20% were seen once. The material sequenced was PBMCs from blood, taken more than 4 days after vaccination. The clonotype originates from a man aged 50 or older who received an inactivated influenza vaccine. V and J are TRBV7-2 and TRBJ2-5, with D hard to call. The CDR3 sequence: CASSSLMETQYF. In nucleotides, the CDR3 is TGTGCCAGCAGCTCTCTTATGGAGACCCAGTACTTC.